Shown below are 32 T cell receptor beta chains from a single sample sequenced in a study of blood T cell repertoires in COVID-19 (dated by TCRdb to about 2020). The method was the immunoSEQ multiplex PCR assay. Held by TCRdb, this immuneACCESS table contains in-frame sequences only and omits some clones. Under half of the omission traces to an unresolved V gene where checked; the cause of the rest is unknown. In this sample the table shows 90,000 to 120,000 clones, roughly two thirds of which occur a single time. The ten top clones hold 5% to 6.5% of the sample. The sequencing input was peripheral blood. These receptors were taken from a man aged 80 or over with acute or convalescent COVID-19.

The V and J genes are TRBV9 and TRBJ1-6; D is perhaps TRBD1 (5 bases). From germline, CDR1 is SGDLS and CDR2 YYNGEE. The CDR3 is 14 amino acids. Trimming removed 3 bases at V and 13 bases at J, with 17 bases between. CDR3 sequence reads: CASSEGSKSFPLHF. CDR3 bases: TGTGCCAGCAGCGAGGGGTCGAAGAGCTTCCCCCTCCACTTT.

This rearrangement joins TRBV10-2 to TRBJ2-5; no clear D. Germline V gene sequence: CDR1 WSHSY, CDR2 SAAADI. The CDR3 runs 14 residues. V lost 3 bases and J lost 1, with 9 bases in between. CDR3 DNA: TGCGCCAGCAGTGATCGTCACGGCCAAGAGACCCAGTACTTC. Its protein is CASSDRHGQETQYF.

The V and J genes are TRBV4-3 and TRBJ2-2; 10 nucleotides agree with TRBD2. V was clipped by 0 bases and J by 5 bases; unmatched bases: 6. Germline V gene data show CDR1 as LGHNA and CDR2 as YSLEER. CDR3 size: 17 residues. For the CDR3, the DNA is TGCGCCAGCAGCCAAGAGGTACTAGCGGGAAGGACCGGGGAGCTGTTTTTT. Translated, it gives CASSQEVLAGRTGELFF.

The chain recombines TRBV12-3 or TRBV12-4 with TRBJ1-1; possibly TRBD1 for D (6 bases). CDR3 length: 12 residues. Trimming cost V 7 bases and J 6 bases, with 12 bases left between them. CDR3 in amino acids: CASIGDMSEAFF. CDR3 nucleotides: TGTGCCAGCATCGGGGACATGTCTGAAGCTTTCTTT.

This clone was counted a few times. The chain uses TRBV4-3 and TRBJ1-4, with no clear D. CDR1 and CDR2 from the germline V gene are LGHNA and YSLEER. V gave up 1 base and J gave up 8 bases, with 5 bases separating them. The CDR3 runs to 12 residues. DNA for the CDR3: TGCGCCAGCAGCCAAGTCGGGGAAAAACTGTTTTTT. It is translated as CASSQVGEKLFF.

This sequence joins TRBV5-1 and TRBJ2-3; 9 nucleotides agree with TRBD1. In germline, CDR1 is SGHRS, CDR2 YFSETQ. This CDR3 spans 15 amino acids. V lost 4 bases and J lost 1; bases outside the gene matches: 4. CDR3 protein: CASSGRTGGTDTQYF. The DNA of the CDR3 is TGCGCCAGCAGCGGCCGGACAGGGGGCACAGATACGCAGTATTTT.

In nucleotides, the CDR3 is TGTGCCAGCTCACCATCGCCTAGCGGTACCGGGGAGCTGTTTTTT. This codes for CASSPSPSGTGELFF. The chain employs TRBV18 and TRBJ2-2; TRBD2 matches at 7 bases. Trimming removed 2 bases from V and 5 bases from J; junction bases left unmatched: 5. CDR1 and CDR2 (germline): KGHSH, LQKENI. This CDR3 region has 15 residues. Variable domain in full (rest from reference TRBV18 and TRBJ2-2): NAGVMQNPRHLVRRRGQEARLRCSPMKGHSHVYWYRQLPEEGLKFMVYLQKENIIDESGMPKERFSAEFPKEGPSILRIQQVVRGDSAAYFCASSPSPSGTGELFFGEGSRLTVL.

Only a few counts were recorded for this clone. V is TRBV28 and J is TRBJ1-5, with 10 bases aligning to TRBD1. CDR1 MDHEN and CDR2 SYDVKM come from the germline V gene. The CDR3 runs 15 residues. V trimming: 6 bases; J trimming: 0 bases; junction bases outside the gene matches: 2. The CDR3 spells CASRTGGYSNQPQHF. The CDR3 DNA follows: TGTGCCAGCAGGACAGGGGGCTATAGCAATCAGCCCCAGCATTTT. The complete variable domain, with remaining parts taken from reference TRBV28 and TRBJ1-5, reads DVKVTQSSRYLVKRTGEKVFLECVQDMDHENMFWYRQDPGLGLRLIYFSYDVKMKEKGDIPEGYSVSREKKERFSLILESASTNQTSMYLCASRTGGYSNQPQHFGDGTRLSIL.

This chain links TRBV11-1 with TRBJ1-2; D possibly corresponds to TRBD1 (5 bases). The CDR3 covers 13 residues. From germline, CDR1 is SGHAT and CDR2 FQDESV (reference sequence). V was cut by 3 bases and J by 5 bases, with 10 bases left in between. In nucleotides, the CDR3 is TGTGCCAGCAGCTTGGGGCGTGCTTATGGCTACACCTTC. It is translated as CASSLGRAYGYTF. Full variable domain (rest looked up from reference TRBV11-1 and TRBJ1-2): EAEVAQSPRYKITEKSQAVAFWCDPISGHATLYWYRQILGQGPELLVQFQDESVVDDSQLPKDRFSAERLKGVDSTLKIQPAELGDSAMYLCASSLGRAYGYTFGSGTRLTVV.

DNA for the CDR3: TGTGCCAGCAGTGCCACAGGGAGGGCCACAGATACGCAGTATTTT. Protein sequence: CASSATGRATDTQYF. The rearrangement links TRBV2 to TRBJ2-3, with D tentatively TRBD2 (7 bases). This CDR3 has 15 amino acids. The V end lost 4 bases, the J end lost 2 bases, and 13 bases lay between the germline ends. Germline lookup yields CDR1 SNHLY and CDR2 FYNNEI.

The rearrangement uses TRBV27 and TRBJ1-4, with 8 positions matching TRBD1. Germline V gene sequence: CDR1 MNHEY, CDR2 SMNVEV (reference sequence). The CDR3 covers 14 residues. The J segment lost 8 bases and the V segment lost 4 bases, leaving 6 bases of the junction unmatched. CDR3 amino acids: CASSSGGWGEKLFF. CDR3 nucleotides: TGTGCCAGCAGTTCAGGGGGCTGGGGAGAAAAACTGTTTTTT.

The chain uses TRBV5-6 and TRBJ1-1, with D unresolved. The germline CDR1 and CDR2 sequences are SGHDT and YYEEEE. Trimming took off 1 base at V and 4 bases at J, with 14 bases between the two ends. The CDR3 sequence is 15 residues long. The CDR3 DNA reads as TGTGCCAGCAGCTTGCGTAGCGGGTGGAGCACTGAAGCTTTCTTT. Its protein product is CASSLRSGWSTEAFF.

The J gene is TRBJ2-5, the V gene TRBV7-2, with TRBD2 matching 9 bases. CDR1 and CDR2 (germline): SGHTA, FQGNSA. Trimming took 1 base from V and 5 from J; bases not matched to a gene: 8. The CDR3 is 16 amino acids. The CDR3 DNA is TGTGCCAGCAGCTTAGGAGGCGGGAGGGCCCCCGAGACCCAGTACTTC. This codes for CASSLGGGRAPETQYF. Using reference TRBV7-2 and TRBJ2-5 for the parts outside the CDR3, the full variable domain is GAGVSQSPSNKVTEKGKDVELRCDPISGHTALYWYRQSLGQGLEFLIYFQGNSAPDKSGLPSDRFSAERTGGSVSTLTIQRTQQEDSAVYLCASSLGGGRAPETQYFGPGTRLLVL.

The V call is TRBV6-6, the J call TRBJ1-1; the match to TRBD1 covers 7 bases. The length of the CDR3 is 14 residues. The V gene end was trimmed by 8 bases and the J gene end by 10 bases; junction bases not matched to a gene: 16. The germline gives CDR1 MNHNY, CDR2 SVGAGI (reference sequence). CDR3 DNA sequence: TGTGCCAGCCAACGGCAGGGGGGCTACCAGGTAGCTTTCTTT. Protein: CASQRQGGYQVAFF.

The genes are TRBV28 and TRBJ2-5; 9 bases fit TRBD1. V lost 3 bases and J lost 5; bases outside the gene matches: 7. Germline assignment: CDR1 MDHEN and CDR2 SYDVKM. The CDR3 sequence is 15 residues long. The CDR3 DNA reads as TGTGCCAGCAGTTTCCGTGGACAGGGGTGGGAGACCCAGTACTTC. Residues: CASSFRGQGWETQYF.

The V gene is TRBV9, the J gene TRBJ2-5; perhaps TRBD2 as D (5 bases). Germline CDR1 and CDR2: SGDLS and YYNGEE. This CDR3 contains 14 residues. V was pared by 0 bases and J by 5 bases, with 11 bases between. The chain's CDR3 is CASSVAVGLETQYF. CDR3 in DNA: TGTGCCAGCAGCGTAGCTGTTGGACTGGAGACCCAGTACTTC.

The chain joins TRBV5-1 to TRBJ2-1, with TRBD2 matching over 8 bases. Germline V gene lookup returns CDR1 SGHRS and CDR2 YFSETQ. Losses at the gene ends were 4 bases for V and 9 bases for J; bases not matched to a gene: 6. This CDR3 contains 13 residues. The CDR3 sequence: CASSAAGGAEQFF. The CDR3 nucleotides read TGCGCCAGCAGCGCCGCGGGGGGCGCTGAGCAGTTCTTC.

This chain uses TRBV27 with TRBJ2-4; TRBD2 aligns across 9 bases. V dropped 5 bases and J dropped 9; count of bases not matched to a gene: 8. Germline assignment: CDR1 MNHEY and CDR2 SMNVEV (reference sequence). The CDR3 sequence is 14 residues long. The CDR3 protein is CASSPLTSGFIQYF. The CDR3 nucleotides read TGTGCCAGCAGTCCCTTGACTAGCGGTTTCATTCAGTACTTC.

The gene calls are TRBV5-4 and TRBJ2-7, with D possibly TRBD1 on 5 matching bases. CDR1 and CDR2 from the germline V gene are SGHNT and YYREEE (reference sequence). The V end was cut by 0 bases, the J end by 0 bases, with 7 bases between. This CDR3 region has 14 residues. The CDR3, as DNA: TGTGCCAGCAGCTTGGACAGGACCTCCTACGAGCAGTACTTC. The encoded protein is CASSLDRTSYEQYF.

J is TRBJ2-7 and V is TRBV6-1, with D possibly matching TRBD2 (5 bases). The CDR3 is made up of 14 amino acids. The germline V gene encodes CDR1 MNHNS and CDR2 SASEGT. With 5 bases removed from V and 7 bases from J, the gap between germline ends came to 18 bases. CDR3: CASSWSQDSGEQYF. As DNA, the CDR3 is TGTGCCAGCAGTTGGTCGCAGGACTCCGGGGAGCAGTACTTC.

For the CDR3, the DNA is TGTGCCAGCAGTTCCCATGTAGCCTACGAGCAGTACTTC. Protein product: CASSSHVAYEQYF. This rearrangement joins TRBV2 to TRBJ2-7, with D hard to call. CDR1 and CDR2 from the germline V gene are SNHLY and FYNNEI. V lost 5 bases, J lost 2 bases, and 10 bases lay in between. This CDR3 contains 13 residues.

CDR3 DNA: TGTGCCAGCAGTTCCCGTCGAGATGCTTTCTTT. It encodes CASSSRRDAFF. This chain uses TRBV6-5 with TRBJ1-1; D is unclear. Trimming shortened V by 4 bases and J by 11 bases, and 11 bases separated the two germline ends. The V gene's germline CDR1 is MNHEY and CDR2 SVGAGI. The CDR3 spans 11 residues.

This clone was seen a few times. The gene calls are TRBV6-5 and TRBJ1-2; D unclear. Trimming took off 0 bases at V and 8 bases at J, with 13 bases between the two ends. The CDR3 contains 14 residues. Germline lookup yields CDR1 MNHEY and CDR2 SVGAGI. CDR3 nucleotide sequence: TGTGCCAGCAGTTACTCGTTTGCGGCCTGGGGCTACACCTTC. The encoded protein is CASSYSFAAWGYTF.

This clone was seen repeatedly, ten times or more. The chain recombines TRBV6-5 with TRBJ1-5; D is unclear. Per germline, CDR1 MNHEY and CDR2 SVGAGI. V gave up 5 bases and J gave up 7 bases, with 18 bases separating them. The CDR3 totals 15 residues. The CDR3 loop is CASSPLQRARQPQHF. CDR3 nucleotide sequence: TGTGCCAGCAGTCCATTACAGAGAGCAAGGCAGCCCCAGCATTTT.

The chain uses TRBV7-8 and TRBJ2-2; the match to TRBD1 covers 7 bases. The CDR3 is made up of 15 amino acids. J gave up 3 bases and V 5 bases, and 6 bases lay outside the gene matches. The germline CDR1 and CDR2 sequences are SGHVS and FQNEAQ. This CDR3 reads CASSPRTGYTGELFF. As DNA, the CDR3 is TGTGCCAGCAGCCCCCGGACAGGCTACACCGGGGAGCTGTTTTTT.

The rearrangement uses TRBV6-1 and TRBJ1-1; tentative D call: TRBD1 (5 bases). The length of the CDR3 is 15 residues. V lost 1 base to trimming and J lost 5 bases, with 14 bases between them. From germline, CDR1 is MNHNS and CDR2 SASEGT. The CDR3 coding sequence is TGTGCCAGCAGTGAAGGGTTTTTGGGGGGAACTGAAGCTTTCTTT. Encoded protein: CASSEGFLGGTEAFF.

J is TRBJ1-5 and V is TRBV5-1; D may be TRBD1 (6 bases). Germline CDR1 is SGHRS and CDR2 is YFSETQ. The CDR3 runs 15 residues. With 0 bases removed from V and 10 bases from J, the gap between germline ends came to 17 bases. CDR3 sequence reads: CASSLEPGQTGPQHF. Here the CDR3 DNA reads TGCGCCAGCAGCTTGGAGCCCGGACAGACAGGCCCCCAGCATTTT.

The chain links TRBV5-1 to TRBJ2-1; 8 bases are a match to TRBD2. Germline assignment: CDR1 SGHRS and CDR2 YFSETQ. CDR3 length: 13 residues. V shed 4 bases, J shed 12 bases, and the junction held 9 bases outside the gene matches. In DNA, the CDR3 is TGCGCCAGCAGCATGGGACTAGAGATGCGGCAGTTCTTC. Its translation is CASSMGLEMRQFF.

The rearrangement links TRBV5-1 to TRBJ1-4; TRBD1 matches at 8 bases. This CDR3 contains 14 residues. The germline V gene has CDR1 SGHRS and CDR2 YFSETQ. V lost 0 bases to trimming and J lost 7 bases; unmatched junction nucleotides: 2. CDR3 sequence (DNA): TGCGCCAGCAGCTTGGGACAGGGGTTTGAAAAACTGTTTTTT. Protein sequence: CASSLGQGFEKLFF.

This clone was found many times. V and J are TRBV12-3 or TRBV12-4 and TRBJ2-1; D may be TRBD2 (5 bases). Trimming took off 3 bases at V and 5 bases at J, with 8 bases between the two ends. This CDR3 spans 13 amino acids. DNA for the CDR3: TGTGCCAGCAGTTTTGCGGGCCACAATGAGCAGTTCTTC. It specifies CASSFAGHNEQFF.

CDR3 residues: CASSSLGQGADTQYF. CDR3 nucleotides: TGCGCCAGCAGCTCCCTCGGACAGGGGGCAGATACGCAGTATTTT. V is TRBV5-1 and J is TRBJ2-3, with 10 bases aligning to TRBD1. The CDR3 totals 15 residues. Germline assignment: CDR1 SGHRS and CDR2 YFSETQ. The V segment lost 3 bases and the J segment 4 bases; nucleotides outside the gene matches: 5.

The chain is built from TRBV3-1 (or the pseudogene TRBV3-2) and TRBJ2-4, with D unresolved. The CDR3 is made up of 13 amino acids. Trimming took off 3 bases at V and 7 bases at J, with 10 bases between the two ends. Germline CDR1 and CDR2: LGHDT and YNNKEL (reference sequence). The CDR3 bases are TGTGCCAGCAGCCAGACTTCCCCGAACATTCAGTACTTC. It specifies CASSQTSPNIQYF.